The clone carrying this T cell receptor beta chain was picked up a small number of times. The antigen is undetermined. This CDR3 region has 14 residues. V lost 6 bases and J lost 4, with 15 bases in between. The V gene's germline CDR1 is MNHNS and CDR2 SASEGT. The data are from a study of identical twins. TCRdb reprocessed the 5' RACE reads with MiXCR, giving one entry per CDR3 protein. The data contain about 240,000 distinct CDR3 sequences, 7.5% of them singletons. Regarding the study as a whole: Twins shared beta out-of-frame sequences in excess, but this excess was weaker.

These sequences were also reported in another study, on yellow fever vaccine responses in identical twins.

The sequence was obtained from a young woman in good health. The chain employs TRBV6-1 and TRBJ1-2; D may be TRBD1 (5 bases). Sequencing was performed on CD8+ T cells sorted from blood. CDR3 sequence reads: CASRGEAGSYGYTF. The CDR3 bases are TGTGCCAGCAGGGGCGAGGCAGGGTCCTATGGCTACACCTTC.